These 18 T cell receptor beta chains were all obtained from the same sample, sequenced in a study of patients and donors after allogeneic stem cell transplantation. TCRdb fed the RT-PCR reads into MiXCR, producing one record per CDR3 protein. The repertoire holds approximately 200,000 distinct CDR3 sequences, with around two fifths as singletons. The sample was blood, either unsorted or a sorted T cell fraction (not recorded which). The receptors come from a human donor who was either an allogeneic HSCT recipient or a stem cell or donor lymphocyte infusion donor (not recorded which). It is not recorded whose cells these are; they may come from a transplant donor.

This sequence joins TRBV14 and TRBJ1-2; 7 bases are a match to TRBD1. Germline CDR1 is SGHDN and CDR2 is FVKESK. The CDR3 covers 13 residues. V lost 3 bases and J lost 5; bases outside the gene matches: 3. The CDR3 sequence: CASSQDRKYGYTF. For the CDR3, the DNA is TGTGCCAGCAGCCAGGACAGGAAGTATGGCTACACCTTC.

At least ten counts were recorded for this clonotype. The chain has TRBV12-3 or TRBV12-4 and TRBJ2-7, with D hard to call. This CDR3 region has 11 residues. V lost 6 bases to trimming and J lost 6 bases, with 9 bases between them. CDR3: CASRGFGEQYF. The CDR3 DNA reads as TGTGCCAGCAGGGGGTTTGGCGAGCAGTACTTC.

The V gene is TRBV29-1, the J gene TRBJ1-5, with TRBD1 identical over 10 bases. V was pared by 6 bases and J by 7 bases, with 9 bases of the junction left unmatched. CDR1 is SQVTM, CDR2 ANQGSEA, per germline. The CDR3 is made up of 14 amino acids. The CDR3 sequence is CSVAPGTGDQPQHF. CDR3 sequence (DNA): TGCAGCGTCGCCCCCGGGACAGGGGACCAGCCCCAGCATTTT.

The CDR3, as DNA: TGCGCCAGCAGTAAAAGCGGAGGGACCCAGTACTTC. Residues: CASSKSGGTQYF. The chain is built from TRBV5-1 and TRBJ2-5, with D possibly being TRBD2 (5 bases). The CDR3 extends over 12 amino acids. Trimming shortened V by 5 bases and J by 7 bases, and 12 bases separated the two germline ends. Per the germline V gene, CDR1 is SGHRS and CDR2 is YFSETQ.

The chain has TRBV21-1 and TRBJ1-5; the table's D call, TRBD1, has no DNA check behind it. TRBV21-1 is described as a pseudogene. The CDR3 runs to 19 residues. CDR3 DNA: TGTGCCAGCAGCAAATCTATTCCTTTGTTGTCGGGGACGAATCAGCCCCAGCATTTT. Translated: CASSKSIPLLSGTNQPQHF.

The gene calls are TRBV6-4 and TRBJ2-2; 8 bases map to TRBD2. The CDR3 is 16 amino acids. With V trimmed by 2 bases and J by 7 bases, 9 bases remained unmatched. CDR1 is MRHNA and CDR2 is SNTAGT in the germline V gene. The CDR3 region has the DNA TGTGCCAGCAGTGACGAACCCGGGGGGGCCGGCGGGGAGCTGTTTTTT. This sequence encodes CASSDEPGGAGGELFF.

This clonotype showed up just a few times. The genes are TRBV5-1 and TRBJ1-1; a weak D match, TRBD1 (5 bases). CDR1 and CDR2 from the germline V gene are SGHRS and YFSETQ. The CDR3 extends over 18 amino acids. The V gene lost 4 bases and the J gene lost 0 bases, with 22 bases spanning the gap. Here the CDR3 DNA reads TGCGCCAGCAGCCTTACTGGGACCTTTTTCAACATGAACACTGAAGCTTTCTTT. It specifies CASSLTGTFFNMNTEAFF.

This clonotype occurred a few times. This chain joins TRBV20-1 and TRBJ1-2; D gene ambiguous. Between the trimmed V and J ends, which lost 6 bases and 0 bases, there was a span of 2 bases. Germline CDR1 and CDR2: DFQATT and SNEGSKA (reference sequence). The CDR3 is 10 amino acids. The CDR3 spells CSAANYGYTF. CDR3 nucleotides: TGCAGTGCAGCTAACTATGGCTACACCTTC.

The rearrangement links TRBV5-1 to TRBJ2-7; D remains ambiguous. Germline V gene lookup returns CDR1 SGHRS and CDR2 YFSETQ. The CDR3 totals 12 residues. The ends were cut back, 4 bases at V and 0 bases at J, with 5 bases in the middle. CDR3 DNA sequence: TGCGCCAGCAGCAAGGGCTCCTACGAGCAGTACTTC. Its protein product is CASSKGSYEQYF.

The genes are TRBV7-2 and TRBJ2-1; the match to TRBD1 covers 9 bases. This CDR3 is built from 14 residues. Trimming took 4 bases from V and 6 from J; bases not matched to a gene: 4. CDR1 SGHTA and CDR2 FQGNSA come from the germline V gene. CDR3 sequence reads: CASSWDRVRNEQFF. CDR3 nucleotides: TGTGCCAGCAGCTGGGACAGGGTTCGCAATGAGCAGTTCTTC. The variable domain in full, completed from reference TRBV7-2 and TRBJ2-1, reads GAGVSQSPSNKVTEKGKDVELRCDPISGHTALYWYRQSLGQGLEFLIYFQGNSAPDKSGLPSDRFSAERTGGSVSTLTIQRTQQEDSAVYLCASSWDRVRNEQFFGPGTRLTVL.

This clonotype was seen more than once but under ten times. V is TRBV29-1 and J is TRBJ1-2; 8 nucleotides agree with TRBD1. Germline V gene sequence: CDR1 SQVTM, CDR2 ANQGSEA. After removal of 1 base from V and 4 bases from J, the junction contained 11 bases not matched to a gene. CDR3 size: 16 residues. Written as DNA, the CDR3 is TGCAGCGTTGAAGGAACCCCGGACAGGGTTCGCTATGGCTACACCTTC. Translated: CSVEGTPDRVRYGYTF.

This clonotype was counted a few times. The chain links TRBV5-1 to TRBJ1-1; D gene unclear. Germline V CDR1 and CDR2: SGHRS, YFSETQ. Deletions cut 2 bases from V and 3 bases from J, with 17 bases between. The CDR3 sequence is 16 residues long. CDR3 residues: CASSLGTEVGHTEAFF. As DNA, the CDR3 is TGCGCCAGCAGCTTAGGAACCGAGGTGGGCCACACTGAAGCTTTCTTT.

The chain recombines TRBV4-2 with TRBJ2-2; D gene uncertain. Germline V CDR1 and CDR2: LGHNA, YNFKEQ. CDR3 length: 11 amino acids. V shed 0 bases and J shed 14 bases, with 7 bases lying between them. The CDR3 DNA reads as TGTGCCAGCAGCCAAGAATCGAGCCTGTTTTTT. It yields the protein CASSQESSLFF.

The chain employs TRBV27 and TRBJ2-7; D is possibly TRBD1 or TRBD2 (5 bases each). This CDR3 has 12 residues. Trimming took off 6 bases at V and 6 bases at J, with 12 bases between the two ends. CDR1 is MNHEY and CDR2 is SMNVEV in the germline V gene (reference sequence). The CDR3, as DNA: TGTGCCAGCAGCTGGCCTGGGGGCGAGCAGTACTTC. This translates into CASSWPGGEQYF.

The chain is built from TRBV9 and TRBJ1-4; 7 bases match TRBD1. The CDR3 length is 14 residues. Germline V CDR1 and CDR2: SGDLS, YYNGEE. V was pared by 4 bases and J by 4 bases, with 4 bases of the junction left unmatched. The CDR3, as DNA: TGTGCCAGCAGCACGGGACAGAATAATGAAAAACTGTTTTTT. Its protein is CASSTGQNNEKLFF. The variable domain in full, with the rest retrieved from reference TRBV9 and TRBJ1-4, is DSGVTQTPKHLITATGQRVTLRCSPRSGDLSVYWYQQSLDQGLQFLIQYYNGEERAKGNILERFSAQQFPDLHSELNLSSLELGDSALYFCASSTGQNNEKLFFGSGTQLSVL.

This sequence joins TRBV20-1 and TRBJ1-2; TRBD1 might be the D (6 bases). CDR3 length: 11 residues. Trimming pared 5 bases from V and 8 bases from J, leaving 12 bases between. The germline V gene encodes CDR1 DFQATT and CDR2 SNEGSKA (reference sequence). The CDR3 sequence: CSAAPGVGYTF. The CDR3 coding sequence is TGCAGTGCTGCTCCAGGGGTAGGCTACACCTTC.

This clonotype was seen only a few times. The rearrangement uses TRBV12-3 or TRBV12-4 and TRBJ1-1; D call uncertain. The V end lost 6 bases, the J end lost 0 bases, and 8 bases lay between the germline ends. The CDR3 extends over 13 amino acids. The chain's CDR3 is CASSTSVNTEAFF. The DNA of the CDR3 is TGTGCCAGCAGCACCTCGGTGAACACTGAAGCTTTCTTT.

This clonotype was counted a few times. The CDR3 loop reads CASSQDSFPQRNYGYTF. Here the CDR3 DNA reads TGTGCCAGCAGCCAAGATTCGTTTCCCCAGCGGAACTATGGCTACACCTTC. The gene calls are TRBV4-2 and TRBJ1-2; no definite D call. This CDR3 is 17 amino acids long. Looked up from germline, CDR1 is LGHNA and CDR2 is YNFKEQ. Trimming pared 0 bases from V and 2 bases from J, leaving 16 bases between.